This TCR beta chain was documented in a study of molecular identifiers for immune sequencing clone quantification. Only a few counts were recorded for this clonotype. The antigen remains unidentified. Germline V gene lookup returns CDR1 SGHDT and CDR2 YYEEEE. This CDR3 is built from 12 residues. V lost 3 bases to trimming and J lost 4 bases, with 6 bases between them. Findings and limits, study-wide: Over 97% of effector molecules, yet under 1% of naive-cell molecules, were held by clones above 20 RNA copies.

TCRdb reprocessed the PCR reads with MiXCR, giving one entry per CDR3 protein. The table has about 510,000 distinct CDR3 sequences, roughly 26% seen once; the top ten hold around 0.78%. The clonotype originates from a human donor in good health. Some libraries in this study had Jurkat cell RNA spiked in. Sequencing input: naive CD8+ T cells from blood, with Jurkat cell RNA spiked in. Sample subset: FACS-sorted CD8+CD4-CCR7+CD45RA+ naive T cells. V is TRBV5-6 and J is TRBJ2-3; possible D gene TRBD2, 5 bases. In DNA, the CDR3 is TGTGCCAGCAGCTGGACTCCAGATACGCAGTATTTT. Translating gives CASSWTPDTQYF.